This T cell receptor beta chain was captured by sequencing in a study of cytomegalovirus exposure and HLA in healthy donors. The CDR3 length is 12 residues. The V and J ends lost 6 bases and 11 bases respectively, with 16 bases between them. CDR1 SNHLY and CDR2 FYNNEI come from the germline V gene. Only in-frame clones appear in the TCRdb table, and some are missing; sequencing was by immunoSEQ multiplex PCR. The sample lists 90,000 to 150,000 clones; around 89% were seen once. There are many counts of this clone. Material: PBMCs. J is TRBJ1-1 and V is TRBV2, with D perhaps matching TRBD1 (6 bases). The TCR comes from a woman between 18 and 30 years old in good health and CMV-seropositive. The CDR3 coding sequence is TGTGCCAGCAGAAGGGGGGGGGATTGGGCTTTCTTT. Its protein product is CASRRGGDWAFF.